This T cell receptor beta chain came from a study of blood T cell repertoires in COVID-19. Across the whole study: Collection of acute and convalescent COVID-19 samples took place in the United States, Italy and Spain.

The protocol was immunoSEQ multiplex PCR, while the TCRdb copy is restricted to in-frame clones and leaves out a portion. In the table there are around 280,000 clones, 87% of which are singletons. The CDR3 is 15 residues long. With V trimmed by 5 bases and J by 6 bases, 13 bases remained unmatched. Germline values: CDR1 MNHEY, CDR2 SVGEGT. Self-reported history from a screening survey and questionnaire set each donor's cohort. The study counted Cohort 3 donors as recovered given two negative PCRs, clearance, or symptom resolution. V is TRBV6-2 or TRBV6-3 and J is TRBJ2-7; TRBD1 agrees at 7 bases. The clonotype originates from a woman in her forties who had recovered from COVID-19. The specimen sequenced was PBMCs or T cells enriched from blood (not recorded which). CDR3 coding DNA: TGTGCCAGCAGTAATTACGGGACAGTTCTCTCCGAGCAGTACTTC. It specifies CASSNYGTVLSEQYF.